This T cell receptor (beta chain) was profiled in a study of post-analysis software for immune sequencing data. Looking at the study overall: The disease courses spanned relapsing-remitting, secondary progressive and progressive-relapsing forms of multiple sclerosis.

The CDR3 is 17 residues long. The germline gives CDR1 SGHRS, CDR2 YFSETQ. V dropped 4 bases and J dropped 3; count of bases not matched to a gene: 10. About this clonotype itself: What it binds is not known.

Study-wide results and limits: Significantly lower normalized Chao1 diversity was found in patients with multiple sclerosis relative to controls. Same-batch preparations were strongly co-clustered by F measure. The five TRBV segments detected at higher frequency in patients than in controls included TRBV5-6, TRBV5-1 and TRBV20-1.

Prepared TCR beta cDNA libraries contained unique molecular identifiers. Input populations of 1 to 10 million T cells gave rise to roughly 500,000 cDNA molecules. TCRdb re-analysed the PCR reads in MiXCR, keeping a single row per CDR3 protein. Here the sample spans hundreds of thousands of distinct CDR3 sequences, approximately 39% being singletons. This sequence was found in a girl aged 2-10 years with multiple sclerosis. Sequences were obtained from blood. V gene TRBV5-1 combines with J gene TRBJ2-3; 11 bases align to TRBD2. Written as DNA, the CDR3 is TGCGCCAGCAGCCCCCTAGCGGGGGGTAAAGGGACAGATACGCAGTATTTT. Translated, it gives CASSPLAGGKGTDTQYF.